This entry lists 5 T cell receptor beta chains sequenced from one sample in a study of radiotherapy plus CTLA-4 blockade in lung cancer. Repertoires were generated with immunoSEQ multiplex PCR, while TCRdb's copy carries only in-frame clones and drops some. The sample has tens of thousands of clones, around four fifths seen once. Material: peripheral blood, obtained from a patient treated with radiotherapy plus ipilimumab. These receptors were obtained from a human donor with non-small cell lung cancer whose response to radiotherapy plus ipilimumab could not be evaluated.

The chain joins TRBV6-6 to TRBJ2-7, with 8 nucleotides matching TRBD2. CDR1 is MNHNY and CDR2 is SVGAGI in the germline V gene (reference sequence). J lost 3 bases, V lost 5 bases, and 12 bases had no gene match. This CDR3 is built from 16 residues. CDR3 in amino acids: CASSRAGRETVYEQYF. The DNA of the CDR3 is TGTGCCAGCAGTAGGGCCGGGAGGGAGACAGTCTACGAGCAGTACTTC.

The V gene is TRBV7-9, the J gene TRBJ1-1; D not resolved. The V and J ends lost 4 bases and 4 bases respectively, with 13 bases between them. The CDR3 is made up of 14 amino acids. The germline V gene has CDR1 SEHNR and CDR2 FQNEAQ (reference sequence). The CDR3 loop is CASSYDRESTEAFF. The CDR3 DNA reads as TGTGCCAGCAGCTACGACCGGGAGTCCACTGAAGCTTTCTTT.

In this sample, this clone turned up once. This chain uses TRBV19 with TRBJ1-2; D gene uncertain. In germline, CDR1 is LNHDA, CDR2 SQIVND (reference sequence). The CDR3 contains 15 residues. V lost 3 bases and J lost 1, with 12 bases in between. CDR3 coding DNA: TGTGCCAGTAGTATGTCTGGAGACCTTAACTATGGCTACACCTTC. Its protein product is CASSMSGDLNYGYTF.

V and J are TRBV5-6 and TRBJ1-3, with TRBD1 as a possible D gene (6 bases). Trimming took off 3 bases at V and 3 bases at J, with 16 bases between the two ends. This CDR3 spans 16 amino acids. Germline V lookup: CDR1 SGHDT, CDR2 YYEEEE. The CDR3 spells CASSSGTLNRGNTIYF. Here the CDR3 DNA reads TGTGCCAGCAGCTCTGGGACACTGAATCGTGGAAACACCATATATTTT.

This rearrangement joins TRBV6-5 to TRBJ2-1; D might be TRBD2 (6 bases). V was cut by 6 bases and J by 7 bases, with 13 bases left in between. Per the germline V gene, CDR1 is MNHEY and CDR2 is SVGAGI. CDR3 size: 13 residues. The CDR3 nucleotides are TGTGCCAGCAGACACGGGACTGAGAATGAGCAGTTCTTC. Protein sequence: CASRHGTENEQFF.